Each of the 27 T cell receptor beta chains below was sequenced from the same sample in a study of blood T cell repertoires in COVID-19 (dated by TCRdb to 2018 to 2020). Libraries came from the immunoSEQ multiplex PCR assay. TCRdb obtained this table from immuneACCESS and retained in-frame rearrangements with V and J assigned. These tables miss some clones; where compared with another copy, unresolved V genes account for less than half of the shortfall, and the remainder is unexplained. This sample lists around 330,000 clones; roughly 88% were detected once. Of the sample, 1.6% falls within the top ten clones. The sample taken for sequencing was peripheral blood. These receptors originate from a woman under 40 with COVID-19, enrolled during active disease.

A few counts support this clone. The chain recombines TRBV5-1 with TRBJ1-4, with D hard to call. The CDR3 spans 13 residues. The germline CDR1 and CDR2 sequences are SGHRS and YFSETQ. V lost 8 bases and J 6 bases, leaving 14 bases between the germline ends. CDR3 in DNA: TGCGCCAGTAATGACGGAGGAGATGAAAAACTGTTTTTT. Translating it yields CASNDGGDEKLFF.

The chain has TRBV5-6 and TRBJ1-2; possibly TRBD1 for D (6 bases). Germline CDR1 is SGHDT and CDR2 is YYEEEE. V was clipped by 2 bases and J by 4 bases, with 15 bases between them. The length of the CDR3 is 15 residues. The CDR3 DNA is TGTGCCAGCAGCTTAACAGGGAACCTTGTCTATGGCTACACCTTC. Translated, it gives CASSLTGNLVYGYTF. The complete variable domain, with remaining parts taken from reference TRBV5-6 and TRBJ1-2, reads DAGVTQSPTHLIKTRGQQVTLRCSPKSGHDTVSWYQQALGQGPQFIFQYYEEEERQRGNFPDRFSGHQFPNYSSELNVNALLLGDSALYLCASSLTGNLVYGYTFGSGTRLTVV.

This chain uses TRBV13 with TRBJ1-1; 9 bases match TRBD1. V trimming: 3 bases; J trimming: 5 bases; junction bases outside the gene matches: 7. The CDR3 sequence is 15 residues long. Germline CDR1 and CDR2: PRHDT and FYEKMQ (reference sequence). DNA of the CDR3: TGTGCCAGCAGCTTGAACAGGGGGCGCTTAACTGAAGCTTTCTTT. It encodes CASSLNRGRLTEAFF.

CDR3 coding DNA: TGTGCCAGCAGCCCAACAGGGAACTATGGCTACACCTTC. Its translation is CASSPTGNYGYTF. This chain links TRBV11-3 with TRBJ1-2; D perhaps matches TRBD1 (6 bases). V was shortened by 5 bases and J by 2 bases, with 9 bases between the two germline ends. The CDR3 contains 13 residues. Germline assignment: CDR1 SGHNT and CDR2 YENEEA.

The V call is TRBV7-9, the J call TRBJ1-4; D is unclear. CDR3 length: 15 residues. Looked up from germline, CDR1 is SEHNR and CDR2 is FQNEAQ (reference sequence). Deletions cut 4 bases from V and 8 bases from J, with 17 bases between. The CDR3 region has the DNA TGTGCCAGCAGCTCCTGGAGGAGGGTTGGCGAAAAACTGTTTTTT. As protein: CASSSWRRVGEKLFF.

Details on this clone: This could be a read error, since a much larger clone is one nucleotide away. Other nucleotide sequences in the sample specify the same CDR3. This rearrangement joins TRBV6-5 to TRBJ1-1; no clear D gene. The V and J ends lost 2 bases and 1 base respectively, with 5 bases between them. The CDR3 consists of 13 residues. Germline values: CDR1 MNHEY, CDR2 SVGAGI. CDR3 coding DNA: TGTGCCAGCAGTTACCGGGGGAACACTGAAGCTTTCTTT. It yields the protein CASSYRGNTEAFF.

This clone was observed a handful of times. The chain employs TRBV18 and TRBJ1-6; no definite D call. The CDR3 runs to 19 residues. The V gene's germline CDR1 is KGHSH and CDR2 LQKENI. V was trimmed by 1 base and J by 4 bases, leaving 20 bases between them. This CDR3 is CASSPLERTRGRYNSPLHF. CDR3 DNA sequence: TGTGCCAGCTCACCACTGGAAAGGACCCGGGGAAGATATAATTCACCCCTCCACTTT.

The chain couples TRBV2 to TRBJ2-1, with 9 bases lining up with TRBD1. Germline CDR1 reads SNHLY; CDR2 reads FYNNEI. Germline trimming cut 4 bases from V and 2 bases from J; bases unmatched to any gene: 3. This CDR3 is 15 amino acids long. In DNA, the CDR3 is TGTGCCAGCAGTGGGAGGACAGGGGCCTACAATGAGCAGTTCTTC. Translating gives CASSGRTGAYNEQFF. The full variable domain, in which reference TRBV2 and TRBJ2-1 provide the parts outside the CDR3, is EPEVTQTPSHQVTQMGQEVILRCVPISNHLYFYWYRQILGQKVEFLVSFYNNEISEKSEIFDDQFSVERPDGSNFTLKIRSTKLEDSAMYFCASSGRTGAYNEQFFGPGTRLTVL.

Turning to this clone: The same CDR3 also results from other DNA sequences found in this sample. The rearrangement uses TRBV24-1 and TRBJ1-5; D gene uncertain. The ends were cut back, 3 bases at V and 4 bases at J, with 3 bases in the middle. This CDR3 region has 12 residues. CDR1 is KGHDR, CDR2 SFDVKD, per germline. The CDR3, as DNA: TGTGCCACCAGTGATCTAAATCAGCCCCAGCATTTT. Amino acid sequence: CATSDLNQPQHF.

The chain links TRBV20-1 to TRBJ2-1; 8 nucleotides agree with TRBD2. V trimming: 3 bases; J trimming: 3 bases; junction bases outside the gene matches: 4. The CDR3 has 14 residues. The V gene's germline CDR1 is DFQATT and CDR2 SNEGSKA (reference sequence). The CDR3 loop reads CSASGLAIYNEQFF. The CDR3, as DNA: TGCAGTGCTAGTGGACTAGCTATCTACAATGAGCAGTTCTTC.

A few counts support this clone. DNA for the CDR3: TGTGCCAGCAGTCAGGACAGTTGGGGTGAAAAACTGTTTTTT. This sequence encodes CASSQDSWGEKLFF. This chain links TRBV6-5 with TRBJ1-4; a possible D gene is TRBD1 (6 bases). Trimming removed 5 bases from V and 7 bases from J, with 14 bases in between. Germline CDR1 MNHEY, CDR2 SVGAGI. This CDR3 comprises 14 residues.

This chain joins TRBV4-1 and TRBJ2-7, with D perhaps matching TRBD1 (7 bases). The CDR3 loop spans 15 amino acids. V dropped 0 bases and J dropped 3 bases, with 12 bases sitting between them. Germline V gene lookup returns CDR1 MGHRA and CDR2 YSYEKL. Written as DNA, the CDR3 is TGCGCCAGCAGCCAAGAAGACAGGGAGGTCTACGAGCAGTACTTC. Protein: CASSQEDREVYEQYF.

The CDR3 sequence is CASSSWGTANEKLFF. The DNA of the CDR3 is TGTGCCAGCAGCTCCTGGGGGACAGCTAATGAAAAACTGTTTTTT. The gene calls are TRBV5-6 and TRBJ1-4, with 7 bases matching TRBD1. This CDR3 comprises 15 residues. Germline CDR1 and CDR2: SGHDT and YYEEEE. Trimming took 3 bases from V and 3 from J; bases not matched to a gene: 5.

The CDR3 sequence is CASSLGRGEQFF. DNA of the CDR3: TGTGCCAGCAGCTTAGGTAGAGGGGAGCAGTTCTTC. This rearrangement joins TRBV7-2 to TRBJ2-1; possible D gene TRBD2, 5 bases. CDR3 size: 12 residues. Trimming removed 1 base at V and 10 bases at J, with 8 bases between. Germline V gene lookup returns CDR1 SGHTA and CDR2 FQGNSA.

The CDR3: CASSMGQGIRSEQYF. As DNA, the CDR3 is TGTGCCAGTAGTATGGGACAGGGGATTCGGAGCGAGCAGTACTTC. The chain uses TRBV19 and TRBJ2-7; 10 bases are a match to TRBD1. The germline gives CDR1 LNHDA, CDR2 SQIVND (reference sequence). The CDR3 totals 15 residues. J was trimmed by 6 bases and V by 3 bases; bases with no gene match: 8.

The chain links TRBV2 to TRBJ1-4, with 7 bases that match TRBD1. The J segment lost 7 bases and the V segment lost 0 bases, leaving 14 bases of the junction unmatched. The CDR3 loop spans 18 amino acids. CDR1 is SNHLY and CDR2 is FYNNEI in the germline V gene. The CDR3 is CASSEAPYGGRGSEKLFF. In DNA, the CDR3 is TGTGCCAGCAGTGAAGCACCTTACGGGGGCAGGGGGAGTGAAAAACTGTTTTTT.

The chain links TRBV5-5 to TRBJ1-1; D remains unclear. The V and J ends lost 0 bases and 4 bases respectively, with 4 bases between them. The CDR3 consists of 12 residues. CDR1 is SGHKS, CDR2 YYEKEE, per germline (reference sequence). The CDR3 DNA reads as TGTGCCAGCAGCTTGGGGGCCACTGAAGCTTTCTTT. Translating gives CASSLGATEAFF.

This clone appeared once. This CDR3 reads CASSSTGLGYGYTF. The DNA of the CDR3 is TGTGCCAGCAGCTCGACAGGGCTGGGCTATGGCTACACCTTC. The rearrangement joins TRBV5-5 to TRBJ1-2, with 7 bases matching TRBD1. Germline CDR1 reads SGHKS; CDR2 reads YYEKEE (reference sequence). The CDR3 covers 14 residues. The J segment lost 4 bases and the V segment lost 3 bases, leaving 6 bases of the junction unmatched.

The V gene is TRBV19, the J gene TRBJ1-1, with D perhaps matching TRBD1 (5 bases). CDR1 LNHDA and CDR2 SQIVND come from the germline V gene (reference sequence). V was pared by 5 bases and J by 8 bases, with 18 bases between. The CDR3 runs to 14 residues. The CDR3 sequence: CASSLAVRTLEAFF. CDR3 coding DNA: TGTGCCAGTAGTCTCGCGGTCCGGACATTGGAAGCTTTCTTT.

The chain combines TRBV6-5 with TRBJ1-2; tentative D call: TRBD1 (6 bases). V was trimmed by 6 bases and J by 9 bases, leaving 17 bases between them. CDR1 and CDR2 (germline): MNHEY, SVGAGI. The CDR3 totals 13 residues. DNA for the CDR3: TGTGCCAGCAGGAGAACAGGGTTTCCGCGCTACACCTTC. Amino acid sequence: CASRRTGFPRYTF.

V gene TRBV11-2 combines with J gene TRBJ2-1; D is uncertain. The CDR3 extends over 13 amino acids. Trimming cost V 3 bases and J 4 bases, with 7 bases left between them. Germline V gives CDR1 SGHAT, CDR2 FQNNGV. The CDR3 DNA sequence: TGTGCCAGCAGCTTTGAGTCTTACAATGAGCAGTTCTTC. Protein: CASSFESYNEQFF.

J is TRBJ2-3 and V is TRBV28, with 7 bases identical to TRBD1. The germline V gene encodes CDR1 MDHEN and CDR2 SYDVKM. Losses at the gene ends were 5 bases for V and 3 bases for J; bases not matched to a gene: 11. This CDR3 has 16 residues. This chain's CDR3 is CASSTPQGEGTDTQYF. In DNA, the CDR3 is TGTGCCAGCAGTACCCCTCAGGGGGAAGGGACAGATACGCAGTATTTT.

The rearrangement joins TRBV2 to TRBJ1-1; the D is unclear. CDR1 SNHLY and CDR2 FYNNEI come from the germline V gene. This CDR3 is built from 13 residues. V was clipped by 2 bases and J by 6 bases, with 10 bases between them. The CDR3 bases are TGTGCCAGCAGTGAATCCGGGATGGCTGAAGCTTTCTTT. Its protein is CASSESGMAEAFF.

The CDR3 spells CASSTGDRGRYNEQFF. CDR3 coding DNA: TGCGCCAGCAGCACCGGGGACAGGGGGCGATACAATGAGCAGTTCTTC. The chain joins TRBV5-1 to TRBJ2-1, with TRBD1 identical over 12 bases. Germline CDR1 is SGHRS and CDR2 is YFSETQ. The CDR3 consists of 16 residues. V shed 4 bases and J 4 bases; nucleotides not matched to a gene: 6.

This clone has just one count. The rearrangement links TRBV2 to TRBJ1-6; D unresolved. The ends were cut back, 7 bases at V and 5 bases at J, with 9 bases in the middle. The CDR3 extends over 13 amino acids. CDR1 is SNHLY and CDR2 is FYNNEI in the germline V gene. The CDR3 loop is CASKRDNNSPLHF. The CDR3 DNA reads TGTGCCAGCAAACGGGATAATAATTCACCCCTCCACTTT. Drawing the rest from reference TRBV2 and TRBJ1-6, the complete variable domain is EPEVTQTPSHQVTQMGQEVILRCVPISNHLYFYWYRQILGQKVEFLVSFYNNEISEKSEIFDDQFSVERPDGSNFTLKIRSTKLEDSAMYFCASKRDNNSPLHFGNGTRLTVT.

The chain carries TRBV4-3 and TRBJ1-3, with TRBD1 matching 7 bases. Germline V gives CDR1 LGHNA, CDR2 YSLEER. This CDR3 has 16 amino acids. Germline trimming cut 1 base from V and 9 bases from J; bases unmatched to any gene: 12. The CDR3 sequence: CASSQVLTGRWSTIYF. The CDR3 DNA follows: TGCGCCAGCAGCCAAGTTTTGACAGGGCGTTGGTCCACCATATATTTT.

The gene calls are TRBV30 and TRBJ2-6; 8 bases are a match to TRBD1. Trimming removed 8 bases from V and 2 bases from J; junction bases left unmatched: 5. CDR1 and CDR2 from the germline V gene are GTSNPN and SVGIG (reference sequence). CDR3 length: 14 residues. CDR3 amino acids: CARTGGPGANVLTF. In DNA form, the CDR3 reads TGTGCCCGAACAGGGGGGCCTGGGGCCAACGTCCTGACTTTC. The full variable domain, with the rest looked up from reference TRBV30 and TRBJ2-6, is SQTIHQWPATLVQPVGSPLSLECTVEGTSNPNLYWYRQAAGRGLQLLFYSVGIGQISSEVPQNLSASRPQDRQFILSSKKLLLSDSGFYLCARTGGPGANVLTFGAGSRLTVL.